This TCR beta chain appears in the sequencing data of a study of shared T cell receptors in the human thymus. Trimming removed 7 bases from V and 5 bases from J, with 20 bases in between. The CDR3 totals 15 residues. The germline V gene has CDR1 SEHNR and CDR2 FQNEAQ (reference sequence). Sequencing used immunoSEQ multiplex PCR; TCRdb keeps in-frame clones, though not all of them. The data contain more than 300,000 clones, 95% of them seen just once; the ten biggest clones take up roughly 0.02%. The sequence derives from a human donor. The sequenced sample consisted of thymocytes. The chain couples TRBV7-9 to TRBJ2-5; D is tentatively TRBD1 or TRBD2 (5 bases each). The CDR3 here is CASNQQDSPDETQYF. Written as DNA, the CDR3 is TGTGCCAGCAACCAACAGGACTCCCCTGACGAGACCCAGTACTTC.